These 15 T cell receptor beta chains were all obtained from the same sample, sequenced in a study of siplizumab effects on memory and regulatory T cells. What these receptors recognize is not known. The mixed lymphocyte reaction cells were held in coculture (37°C) for 5 to 6 days. Using immunoSEQ multiplex PCR, the repertoire was profiled, and TCRdb retains in-frame clones only, with some absent. The sample records 15,000 to 25,000 clones, about 45% being singletons. Sequences were obtained from CFSE-low (dividing) CD4+ T cells sorted from an allogeneic mixed lymphocyte reaction. The receptor set was obtained from a human donor in good health; the cells came from an allogeneic mixed lymphocyte reaction. Some clones in this sample may be carry-over from other donors' samples.

V is TRBV7-9 and J is TRBJ2-7; D might be TRBD1 or TRBD2, each matching 6 bases. Germline V CDR1 and CDR2: SEHNR, FQNEAQ (reference sequence). Trimming cost V 4 bases and J 1 base, with 14 bases left between them. The CDR3 covers 15 residues. The CDR3 DNA follows: TGTGCCAGCAGCTCCCAAGGGGGGATATCCTACGAGCAGTACTTC. Residues: CASSSQGGISYEQYF.

This clone was seen only a few times. The chain carries TRBV6-5 and TRBJ1-6; D not certain. Trimming removed 4 bases at V and 6 bases at J, with 13 bases between. Germline V CDR1 and CDR2: MNHEY, SVGAGI. This CDR3 contains 15 residues. The CDR3: CASSWAAGLNSPLHF. CDR3 DNA: TGTGCCAGCAGTTGGGCAGCGGGCCTTAATTCACCCCTCCACTTT.

This clone is categorized as medium-sized. V usage is TRBV11-2 and J usage is TRBJ1-2, with D perhaps TRBD1 (6 bases). Between the trimmed V and J ends, which lost 4 bases and 4 bases, there was a span of 22 bases. Per the germline V gene, CDR1 is SGHAT and CDR2 is FQNNGV. This CDR3 has 17 residues. The CDR3 reads CASSSRIRGAWVYGYTF. Written as DNA, the CDR3 is TGTGCCAGCAGCTCCCGCATACGGGGGGCATGGGTCTATGGCTACACCTTC.

The rearrangement joins TRBV19 to TRBJ2-1; D possibly corresponds to TRBD2 (6 bases). Trimming took 1 base from V and 4 from J, leaving 11 bases between them. Germline assignment: CDR1 LNHDA and CDR2 SQIVND (reference sequence). The CDR3 is 15 residues long. The CDR3 region has the DNA TGTGCCAGTAGTATAGTGGGACTCGGGTACAATGAGCAGTTCTTC. As protein: CASSIVGLGYNEQFF.

This clone was detected only a few times. CDR3 amino acids: CASSLDGTEETQYF. CDR3 bases: TGCGCCAGCAGCTTGGACGGGACAGAAGAGACCCAGTACTTC. This sequence joins TRBV5-1 and TRBJ2-5; 7 bases line up with TRBD1. Per germline, CDR1 SGHRS and CDR2 YFSETQ. The CDR3 is 14 amino acids. V shed 0 bases and J 3 bases; nucleotides not matched to a gene: 2.

The V gene is TRBV7-2, the J gene TRBJ2-2; TRBD1 aligns across 8 bases. J gave up 0 bases and V 5 bases, and 5 bases lay outside the gene matches. The CDR3 is made up of 16 amino acids. CDR1 and CDR2 (germline): SGHTA, FQGNSA. CDR3 coding DNA: TGTGCCAGCAGCCGGAGACAGGGGACGAACACCGGGGAGCTGTTTTTT. It yields the protein CASSRRQGTNTGELFF.

This chain links TRBV6-5 with TRBJ2-3; the match to TRBD1 covers 9 bases. Per germline, CDR1 MNHEY and CDR2 SVGAGI. This CDR3 has 14 amino acids. V was pared by 6 bases and J by 4 bases, with 5 bases of the junction left unmatched. CDR3 residues: CASRVQGAADTQYF. Written as DNA, the CDR3 is TGTGCCAGCAGGGTACAGGGGGCTGCAGATACGCAGTATTTT.

CDR3 region: CASSRQGGTEAFF. DNA for the CDR3: TGTGCCAGCTCGCGACAGGGGGGAACTGAAGCTTTCTTT. The genes are TRBV18 and TRBJ1-1; 9 nucleotides align to TRBD1. Germline V CDR1 and CDR2: KGHSH, LQKENI. The V segment lost 6 bases and the J segment 5 bases; nucleotides outside the gene matches: 4. This CDR3 is 13 amino acids long.

The chain combines TRBV11-3 with TRBJ1-1, with D perhaps TRBD1 (5 bases). The V gene lost 1 base and the J gene lost 1 base, with 7 bases spanning the gap. The CDR3 extends over 14 amino acids. Germline V gene lookup returns CDR1 SGHNT and CDR2 YENEEA. CDR3 DNA sequence: TGTGCCAGCAGCTTAGTGAGGGGGAACACTGAAGCTTTCTTT. It codes for CASSLVRGNTEAFF.

The rearrangement links TRBV7-9 to TRBJ1-1; TRBD1 agrees at 7 bases. The CDR3 is 14 amino acids. The germline V gene encodes CDR1 SEHNR and CDR2 FQNEAQ (reference sequence). The junction had 6 bases not matched to a gene; V was cut back by 5 bases and J by 3 bases. CDR3 in amino acids: CASSQQQGYTEAFF. The CDR3 DNA is TGTGCCAGCAGCCAACAACAGGGGTACACTGAAGCTTTCTTT.

CDR3 DNA: TGTGCCAGCAGCTTAGTGGCAGGGAATACGCAGTATTTT. Translation gives CASSLVAGNTQYF. This sequence joins TRBV7-9 and TRBJ2-3; TRBD1 is a possible D gene (5 bases). V lost 1 base and J lost 7, with 9 bases in between. The germline V gene has CDR1 SEHNR and CDR2 FQNEAQ (reference sequence). The CDR3 is 13 residues long.

V gene TRBV4-2 combines with J gene TRBJ2-7; D is perhaps TRBD2 (7 bases). From germline, CDR1 is LGHNA and CDR2 YNFKEQ. The CDR3 contains 15 residues. V lost 4 bases and J lost 0, with 13 bases in between. The CDR3 loop is CASSLWGGISYEQYF. The CDR3 nucleotides read TGTGCCAGCAGCCTTTGGGGGGGCATCTCCTACGAGCAGTACTTC.

This sequence joins TRBV7-9 and TRBJ2-1; 9 nucleotides agree with TRBD2. V trimming: 2 bases; J trimming: 0 bases; junction bases outside the gene matches: 5. The CDR3 has 17 amino acids. Looked up from germline, CDR1 is SEHNR and CDR2 is FQNEAQ (reference sequence). The DNA of the CDR3 is TGTGCCAGCAGCTTAAGGCTAGCGGGGTACTCCTACAATGAGCAGTTCTTC. Translating it yields CASSLRLAGYSYNEQFF.

The chain couples TRBV6-6 to TRBJ1-1, with D uncertain. Trimming cost V 2 bases and J 0 bases, with 4 bases left between them. The germline gives CDR1 MNHNY, CDR2 SVGAGI (reference sequence). This CDR3 region has 13 residues. The CDR3 loop is CASSYVVNTEAFF. The CDR3 coding sequence is TGTGCCAGCAGTTACGTAGTGAACACTGAAGCTTTCTTT.

The chain couples TRBV29-1 to TRBJ1-1; D gene uncertain. The germline V gene has CDR1 SQVTM and CDR2 ANQGSEA. This CDR3 region has 13 residues. Trimming removed 1 base at V and 3 bases at J, with 9 bases between. The CDR3 spells CSVEVVRYTEAFF. The CDR3 DNA reads TGCAGCGTTGAAGTCGTAAGGTACACTGAAGCTTTCTTT.